These 25 T cell receptor beta chains originate from one sample sequenced in a study of blood T cell repertoires in COVID-19. TCRdb keeps only in-frame clones here, not all; method: immunoSEQ multiplex PCR. Seen here are nearly 200,000 clones, around 81% observed once, and the top ten hold roughly 7%. Sequenced: PBMCs or T cells enriched from blood (not recorded which). The receptors stem from a middle-aged man who had recovered from COVID-19.

The rearrangement links TRBV7-7 to TRBJ2-5; D is ambiguous. CDR1 is SSHAT and CDR2 is FNYEAQ in the germline V gene (reference sequence). This CDR3 is built from 13 residues. V lost 1 base and J 4 bases, leaving 7 bases between the germline ends. CDR3 loop: CASSLGAGETQYF. The CDR3 DNA sequence: TGTGCCAGCAGCTTAGGGGCTGGAGAGACCCAGTACTTC.

This rearrangement joins TRBV15 to TRBJ2-5; no definite D call. The germline V gene has CDR1 LNHNV and CDR2 YYDKDF (reference sequence). The CDR3 has 13 residues. Trimming took off 5 bases at V and 0 bases at J, with 7 bases between the two ends. The CDR3 protein is CATSGRYQETQYF. The DNA of the CDR3 is TGTGCCACCAGCGGCAGATACCAAGAGACCCAGTACTTC.

CDR3 sequence (DNA): TGTGCCATCAGTGAGTCAAAGGGGGCGCGGAATTCACCCCTCCACTTT. Protein sequence: CAISESKGARNSPLHF. The chain carries TRBV10-3 and TRBJ1-6; TRBD1 matches 7 bases. Germline values: CDR1 ENHRY, CDR2 SYGVKD. The junction had 6 bases not matched to a gene; V was cut back by 0 bases and J by 7 bases. This CDR3 is built from 16 residues.

The rearrangement joins TRBV19 to TRBJ1-2; 8 positions agree with TRBD1. The CDR3 contains 14 residues. The germline V gene encodes CDR1 LNHDA and CDR2 SQIVND (reference sequence). J was trimmed by 5 bases and V by 4 bases; bases with no gene match: 6. The CDR3 spells CASSTRDRTYGYTF. The CDR3 DNA is TGTGCCAGTAGTACGAGGGACAGGACTTATGGCTACACCTTC.

The chain employs TRBV5-6 and TRBJ2-5, with TRBD1 matching 9 bases. Germline V CDR1 and CDR2: SGHDT, YYEEEE. The CDR3 loop spans 14 amino acids. V gave up 2 bases and J gave up 9 bases; unmatched junction bases: 8. The CDR3 DNA reads TGTGCCAGCAGCTTCACAGGGGGCAGGGTTGCCCAGTACTTC. Translated: CASSFTGGRVAQYF.

J is TRBJ2-2 and V is TRBV5-1; 12 nucleotides agree with TRBD2. The V segment lost 4 bases and the J segment 0 bases; nucleotides outside the gene matches: 4. The CDR3 length is 17 residues. Germline CDR1 SGHRS, CDR2 YFSETQ. The CDR3 protein is CASSPRLAGANTGELFF. The CDR3 nucleotides are TGCGCCAGCAGCCCCCGACTAGCGGGGGCGAACACCGGGGAGCTGTTTTTT.

V usage is TRBV28 and J usage is TRBJ1-5, with D uncertain. CDR3 size: 20 residues. V shed 1 base and J shed 0 bases, with 22 bases lying between them. Germline V lookup: CDR1 MDHEN, CDR2 SYDVKM. In DNA, the CDR3 is TGTGCCAGCAGTTTATTACGGAGGAGGCTAGGAGAGAATAGCAATCAGCCCCAGCATTTT. Its translation is CASSLLRRRLGENSNQPQHF.

This rearrangement joins TRBV14 to TRBJ2-2, with TRBD1 matching over 7 bases. V lost 3 bases and J lost 2; bases outside the gene matches: 9. This CDR3 region has 17 residues. The germline V gene has CDR1 SGHDN and CDR2 FVKESK. The CDR3 is CASSHLGTAANTGELFF. The CDR3 nucleotides are TGTGCCAGCAGCCATCTAGGGACAGCCGCTAACACCGGGGAGCTGTTTTTT.

The chain carries TRBV5-8 and TRBJ1-4; D remains ambiguous. The CDR3 is made up of 12 amino acids. Trimming removed 2 bases at V and 8 bases at J, with 7 bases between. CDR1 and CDR2 from the germline V gene are SGHTS and YDEGEE. The CDR3 nucleotides read TGTGCCAGCAGCTTAGATGGCGAAAAACTGTTTTTT. Protein product: CASSLDGEKLFF. Full variable domain (remainder filled in from reference TRBV5-8 and TRBJ1-4): EAGVTQSPTHLIKTRGQQATLRCSPISGHTSVYWYQQALGLGLQFLLWYDEGEERNRGNFPPRFSGRQFPNYSSELNVNALELEDSALYLCASSLDGEKLFFGSGTQLSVL.

The V gene is TRBV6-4, the J gene TRBJ2-3; D not certain. Germline CDR1 reads MRHNA; CDR2 reads SNTAGT. The CDR3 has 13 amino acids. V lost 2 bases and J lost 5, with 8 bases in between. The CDR3 DNA sequence: TGTGCCAGCAGTGACCGCGATGGAGATACGCAGTATTTT. This encodes CASSDRDGDTQYF.

The V call is TRBV6-5, the J call TRBJ1-2, with 10 nucleotides matching TRBD1. Germline V gene sequence: CDR1 MNHEY, CDR2 SVGAGI. This CDR3 is 16 amino acids long. After removal of 2 bases from V and 3 bases from J, the junction contained 6 bases not matched to a gene. CDR3 protein: CASSYGTGEFDYGYTF. In DNA, the CDR3 is TGTGCCAGCAGTTACGGGACAGGGGAATTTGACTATGGCTACACCTTC.

This clone has a single count. The J gene is TRBJ2-5, the V gene TRBV5-4, with D possibly matching TRBD1 (6 bases). This CDR3 contains 16 residues. Trimming cost V 4 bases and J 2 bases, with 18 bases left between them. The germline V gene has CDR1 SGHNT and CDR2 YYREEE (reference sequence). CDR3 residues: CASSPANWGPQETQYF. The DNA for the CDR3 is TGTGCCAGCAGCCCAGCGAACTGGGGGCCGCAAGAGACCCAGTACTTC.

With regard to this clone: One end of the junction fails to match germline, which may point to a read error. The chain has TRBV24-1 and TRBJ1-2; no clear D gene. Per germline, CDR1 KGHDR and CDR2 SFDVKD. The CDR3 length is 12 residues. CDR3 in amino acids: CATSDYLNGYTF. As DNA, the CDR3 is TGTGCCACCAGCGATTACCTAAATGGCTACACCTTC.

The V call is TRBV5-1, the J call TRBJ2-3; D uncertain. The CDR3 is made up of 16 amino acids. V was clipped by 4 bases and J by 2 bases, with 17 bases between them. CDR1 is SGHRS, CDR2 YFSETQ, per germline. CDR3 in amino acids: CASSNAPPTFTDTQYF. The CDR3, as DNA: TGCGCCAGCAGCAATGCCCCACCAACATTCACAGATACGCAGTATTTT.

The chain recombines TRBV5-1 with TRBJ1-5, with D possibly TRBD1 on 6 matching bases. The V end was cut by 0 bases, the J end by 9 bases, with 16 bases between. From germline, CDR1 is SGHRS and CDR2 YFSETQ. This CDR3 contains 15 residues. CDR3 coding DNA: TGCGCCAGCAGCTTGGCGGGGGGCCTAGGCGGGCCCCAGCATTTT. Translation: CASSLAGGLGGPQHF. Complete variable domain (other parts from reference TRBV5-1 and TRBJ1-5): KAGVTQTPRYLIKTRGQQVTLSCSPISGHRSVSWYQQTPGQGLQFLFEYFSETQRNKGNFPGRFSGRQFSNSRSEMNVSTLELGDSALYLCASSLAGGLGGPQHFGDGTRLSIL.

This chain uses TRBV5-1 with TRBJ2-3; TRBD1 matches at 9 bases. The CDR3 is made up of 15 amino acids. The germline gives CDR1 SGHRS, CDR2 YFSETQ. Trimming cost V 2 bases and J 4 bases; bases outside gene matches: 5. CDR3 region: CASSLQGASSDTQYF. CDR3 sequence (DNA): TGCGCCAGCAGCTTACAGGGGGCGAGCTCAGATACGCAGTATTTT.

The chain combines TRBV19 with TRBJ2-2, with 8 bases lining up with TRBD2. The germline V gene has CDR1 LNHDA and CDR2 SQIVND (reference sequence). CDR3 size: 13 residues. The ends lost 3 bases at V and 6 bases at J; junction bases unmatched: 0. DNA of the CDR3: TGTGCCAGTAGTATCGGGGGGGCCGGGGAGCTGTTTTTT. This translates into CASSIGGAGELFF.

The chain joins TRBV27 to TRBJ1-1, with 9 nucleotides matching TRBD1. The CDR3 consists of 15 residues. Germline CDR1 and CDR2: MNHEY and SMNVEV (reference sequence). Trimming took 5 bases from V and 3 from J; bases not matched to a gene: 7. This chain's CDR3 is CASSPAGTGYTEAFF. Written as DNA, the CDR3 is TGTGCCAGCAGTCCGGCCGGGACAGGGTACACTGAAGCTTTCTTT.

The chain employs TRBV4-2 and TRBJ2-3, with 8 bases that match TRBD2. CDR3 size: 16 residues. The V gene end was trimmed by 1 base and the J gene end by 4 bases; junction bases not matched to a gene: 7. Germline V gives CDR1 LGHNA, CDR2 YNFKEQ. This CDR3 reads CASSQVVNGGADTQYF. The CDR3 bases are TGTGCCAGCAGCCAAGTTGTGAACGGGGGGGCAGATACGCAGTATTTT.

V usage is TRBV28 and J usage is TRBJ1-5; 7 bases are a match to TRBD1. This CDR3 region has 14 residues. The germline CDR1 and CDR2 sequences are MDHEN and SYDVKM. The V segment lost 4 bases and the J segment 7 bases; nucleotides outside the gene matches: 7. Written as DNA, the CDR3 is TGTGCCAGCAGTTCCGGGACAGACATACAGCCCCAGCATTTT. Its protein is CASSSGTDIQPQHF.

The chain uses TRBV2 and TRBJ2-7; D unclear. Germline loops: CDR1 SNHLY, CDR2 FYNNEI. The CDR3 has 12 amino acids. V was cut by 3 bases and J by 6 bases, with 9 bases left in between. DNA of the CDR3: TGTGCCAGCAGTGAGAGAGGCCTCGAGCAGTACTTC. Translated: CASSERGLEQYF.

The rearrangement uses TRBV9 and TRBJ1-1; D uncertain. Germline assignment: CDR1 SGDLS and CDR2 YYNGEE. The length of the CDR3 is 13 residues. Trimming cost V 0 bases and J 0 bases, with 3 bases left between them. CDR3 sequence: CASSVGMNTEAFF. CDR3 bases: TGTGCCAGCAGCGTAGGTATGAACACTGAAGCTTTCTTT.

Of note for this clone: A read error may explain this, as a much larger clone is one base away. The sample holds other DNA sequences that translate to the same CDR3. V is TRBV5-1 and J is TRBJ2-7; 9 bases are shared with TRBD1. CDR1 and CDR2 from the germline V gene are SGHRS and YFSETQ. CDR3 length equals 14 residues. V gave up 4 bases and J gave up 2 bases; unmatched junction bases: 4. The CDR3 bases are TGCGCCAGCAGCACGCGACAGGGGGCCTACGAGCAGTACTTC. Translation gives CASSTRQGAYEQYF.

The rearrangement uses TRBV18 and TRBJ2-3; 10 positions match TRBD2. Trimming cost V 3 bases and J 6 bases; bases outside gene matches: 6. The CDR3 is made up of 15 amino acids. Per the germline V gene, CDR1 is KGHSH and CDR2 is LQKENI. CDR3 in DNA: TGTGCCAGCTCACCGGGGGCTAGCGGGGGCGATACGCAGTATTTT. Amino acid sequence: CASSPGASGGDTQYF.

The CDR3 bases are TGTGCCAGCAGCTTAGAAGTTTGGCAGTCCTACGAGCAGTACTTC. This codes for CASSLEVWQSYEQYF. This chain connects TRBV7-2 to TRBJ2-7; D not resolved. The CDR3 is 15 residues long. The V gene's germline CDR1 is SGHTA and CDR2 FQGNSA. V lost 1 base, J lost 1 base, and 11 bases lay in between.